These 25 T cell receptor beta chains were all obtained from the same sample, sequenced in a study of cytomegalovirus exposure and HLA in healthy donors. Primers: 60 Vbeta forward and 13 Jbeta reverse. Here immunoSEQ multiplex PCR was the method, and the copy in TCRdb shows in-frame clones only, minus some. Seen here are fewer than 250,000 clones, more than 65% observed once, and the top ten hold around 3.6%. The source material was PBMCs. These receptors originate from a man aged 35 to 55 in good health and CMV-seropositive.

The chain carries TRBV25-1 and TRBJ1-4; 9 positions agree with TRBD1. The ends lost 7 bases at V and 7 bases at J; junction bases unmatched: 10. Germline loops: CDR1 MGHDK, CDR2 SYGVNS. This CDR3 has 15 amino acids. The CDR3 sequence: CASTEPTGGREKLFF. Here the CDR3 DNA reads TGTGCCAGCACCGAACCTACAGGGGGCCGTGAAAAACTGTTTTTT.

This clone was seen more than once but under ten times. This rearrangement joins TRBV11-2 to TRBJ1-1, with D perhaps TRBD1 (6 bases). V was shortened by 5 bases and J by 4 bases, with 14 bases between the two germline ends. There are 14 residues in the CDR3. Germline CDR1 is SGHAT and CDR2 is FQNNGV. The CDR3 region has the DNA TGTGCCAGCAGCAGACAGGAATTAGGCACTGAAGCTTTCTTT. Translation gives CASSRQELGTEAFF.

V and J are TRBV28 and TRBJ2-7; 12 bases are a match to TRBD2. Losses at the gene ends were 4 bases for V and 3 bases for J; bases not matched to a gene: 4. The CDR3 is made up of 15 amino acids. Per germline, CDR1 MDHEN and CDR2 SYDVKM. This chain's CDR3 is CASSSRLAGDYEQYF. The DNA for the CDR3 is TGTGCCAGCAGTTCCCGACTAGCGGGAGACTACGAGCAGTACTTC. Combining the CDR3 with reference TRBV28 and TRBJ2-7 gives the whole variable domain DVKVTQSSRYLVKRTGEKVFLECVQDMDHENMFWYRQDPGLGLRLIYFSYDVKMKEKGDIPEGYSVSREKKERFSLILESASTNQTSMYLCASSSRLAGDYEQYFGPGTRLTVT.

V and J are TRBV11-3 and TRBJ2-1; TRBD2 matches at 8 bases. The CDR3 is 13 amino acids. Germline V gene data show CDR1 as SGHNT and CDR2 as YENEEA. J was trimmed by 9 bases and V by 5 bases; bases with no gene match: 6. CDR3: CASSRAGGGEQFF. The DNA of the CDR3 is TGTGCCAGCAGCCGCGCGGGGGGCGGTGAGCAGTTCTTC.

This clone has a handful of counts. V and J are TRBV5-1 and TRBJ1-6; 7 bases map to TRBD1. The J segment lost 5 bases and the V segment lost 4 bases, leaving 12 bases of the junction unmatched. The CDR3 runs 17 residues. Germline V lookup: CDR1 SGHRS, CDR2 YFSETQ. CDR3 region: CASSPSVGDSNNSPLHF. In nucleotides, the CDR3 is TGCGCCAGCAGCCCCTCCGTTGGGGACAGTAATAATTCACCCCTCCACTTT.

This chain uses TRBV7-9 with TRBJ2-1; 12 bases agree with TRBD2. V lost 5 bases to trimming and J lost 6 bases; unmatched junction nucleotides: 5. Germline V gene lookup returns CDR1 SEHNR and CDR2 FQNEAQ (reference sequence). The CDR3 is made up of 15 amino acids. The CDR3 DNA reads TGTGCCAGCAGCGTCGGGACTAGCGGGCGCAATGAGCAGTTCTTC. It translates to CASSVGTSGRNEQFF. Full variable domain (missing parts from reference TRBV7-9 and TRBJ2-1): DTGVSQNPRHKITKRGQNVTFRCDPISEHNRLYWYRQTLGQGPEFLTYFQNEAQLEKSRLLSDRFSAERPKGSFSTLEIQRTEQGDSAMYLCASSVGTSGRNEQFFGPGTRLTVL.

This chain links TRBV27 with TRBJ2-5; D is unclear. Trimming cost V 2 bases and J 3 bases, with 7 bases left between them. The CDR3 sequence is 13 residues long. CDR1 and CDR2 (germline): MNHEY, SMNVEV (reference sequence). In nucleotides, the CDR3 is TGTGCCAGCAGTTTACCCGGAGAAGAGACCCAGTACTTC. Its protein is CASSLPGEETQYF.

This clone was counted a single time. The rearrangement uses TRBV6-1 and TRBJ2-2; TRBD2 matches 10 bases. This CDR3 is built from 14 residues. Losses at the gene ends were 8 bases for V and 3 bases for J; bases not matched to a gene: 3. Germline CDR1 is MNHNS and CDR2 is SASEGT. Here the CDR3 reads CASLSGRDTGELFF. The CDR3 nucleotides read TGTGCCAGCCTCAGCGGGAGGGACACCGGGGAGCTGTTTTTT.

The chain joins TRBV28 to TRBJ2-1; 8 bases are a match to TRBD2. This CDR3 spans 15 amino acids. Per the germline V gene, CDR1 is MDHEN and CDR2 is SYDVKM. With 6 bases clipped from V and 2 bases from J, the junction kept 6 bases outside the gene matches. This chain's CDR3 is CASRTAGGPYNEQFF. The CDR3 DNA reads as TGTGCCAGCAGGACCGCGGGGGGCCCCTACAATGAGCAGTTCTTC.

This chain links TRBV5-4 with TRBJ2-3; a possible D gene is TRBD2 (6 bases). Per the germline V gene, CDR1 is SGHNT and CDR2 is YYREEE (reference sequence). The CDR3 has 15 residues. Trimming shortened V by 9 bases and J by 4 bases, and 21 bases separated the two germline ends. CDR3 bases: TGTGCCACCTACCGGGGTAGCGGAGGGGCAGATACGCAGTATTTT. Translating it yields CATYRGSGGADTQYF.

The V call is TRBV9, the J call TRBJ2-2; 11 nucleotides line up with TRBD2. Germline assignment: CDR1 SGDLS and CDR2 YYNGEE. V trimming: 2 bases; J trimming: 4 bases; junction bases outside the gene matches: 4. CDR3 length: 16 residues. The chain's CDR3 is CASSVGTSGTTGELFF. The CDR3 coding sequence is TGTGCCAGCAGCGTCGGGACTAGCGGAACCACCGGGGAGCTGTTTTTT.

The chain employs TRBV7-9 and TRBJ2-1, with TRBD2 matching 7 bases. V lost 11 bases and J lost 7; bases outside the gene matches: 5. This CDR3 is 11 amino acids long. The germline V gene encodes CDR1 SEHNR and CDR2 FQNEAQ (reference sequence). CDR3: CALDGGNEQFF. The CDR3 DNA reads TGTGCCTTGGACGGGGGGAATGAGCAGTTCTTC.

V usage is TRBV27 and J usage is TRBJ1-1, with 10 bases lining up with TRBD1. CDR1 and CDR2 (germline): MNHEY, SMNVEV (reference sequence). The CDR3 contains 16 residues. Trimming at V came to 5 bases and at J to 10 bases, leaving 16 bases not matched to a gene. CDR3 loop: CASSPLPPGQGFGAFF. The DNA for the CDR3 is TGTGCCAGCAGTCCACTCCCGCCGGGACAGGGGTTTGGAGCTTTCTTT.

Comment on this clone: Mismatch with germline at one junction end may stem from a read error. The chain couples TRBV6-6 to TRBJ2-7; tentative D call: TRBD2 (6 bases). Germline-derived CDR1 and CDR2 are MNHNY and SVGAGI (reference sequence). The CDR3 is 15 residues long. The CDR3 nucleotides are TGTGCCAGCAGAGGGGTAGTGTTCTTGAAACGGGAGCGGTACTTC. This translates into CASRGVVFLKRERYF.

The V gene is TRBV5-1, the J gene TRBJ2-3; 9 positions match TRBD2. Germline V CDR1 and CDR2: SGHRS, YFSETQ. CDR3 length: 14 amino acids. Trimming removed 4 bases from V and 5 bases from J; junction bases left unmatched: 5. DNA of the CDR3: TGCGCCAGCAGCACGGGACTAGCTGGAGATACGCAGTATTTT. Translated: CASSTGLAGDTQYF.

The J gene is TRBJ1-2, the V gene TRBV19; 9 nucleotides line up with TRBD1. The CDR3 has 17 residues. After removal of 6 bases from V and 5 bases from J, the junction contained 16 bases not matched to a gene. Germline V CDR1 and CDR2: LNHDA, SQIVND (reference sequence). CDR3 sequence (DNA): TGTGCCAGTAGAAAAACAGGGGGCGCGCCTCGGGATTATGGCTACACCTTC. Translation: CASRKTGGAPRDYGYTF.

This clone was recorded once. This chain uses TRBV6-5 with TRBJ2-7; D is perhaps TRBD2 (5 bases). The CDR3 is 13 amino acids. Germline V gives CDR1 MNHEY, CDR2 SVGAGI. V lost 8 bases to trimming and J lost 2 bases, with 13 bases between them. The CDR3 here is CASDSLGTYEQYF. The CDR3 DNA reads TGTGCCAGCGACTCCCTCGGGACCTACGAGCAGTACTTC.

J is TRBJ1-4 and V is TRBV6-5; a weak D match, TRBD1 (6 bases). CDR3 length equals 14 residues. The germline V and J ends were trimmed by 6 bases and 5 bases, with 13 bases remaining between them. Germline CDR1 is MNHEY and CDR2 is SVGAGI. The DNA for the CDR3 is TGTGCCAGCAGGCTCGGGACACCAAATGAAAAACTGTTTTTT. Translation gives CASRLGTPNEKLFF.

This chain connects TRBV6-5 to TRBJ2-7; D is unresolved. The CDR3 extends over 13 amino acids. Germline-derived CDR1 and CDR2 are MNHEY and SVGAGI. V was pared by 6 bases and J by 4 bases, with 13 bases between. CDR3 amino acids: CASRNPVTYEQYF. The CDR3 DNA sequence: TGTGCCAGCAGGAACCCTGTGACATACGAGCAGTACTTC.

The chain uses TRBV15 and TRBJ2-7, with 15 bases identical to TRBD2. This CDR3 has 18 residues. Unmatched junction bases numbered 9, after V lost 5 bases and J lost 1 base. Germline-derived CDR1 and CDR2 are LNHNV and YYDKDF (reference sequence). Written as DNA, the CDR3 is TGTGCCACCAGCCCCCGGACTAGCGGGGGGGCCCCGTCCTACGAGCAGTACTTC. This translates into CATSPRTSGGAPSYEQYF.

A few counts support this clone. The V call is TRBV5-6, the J call TRBJ2-7, with TRBD2 as a possible D gene (5 bases). The CDR3 spans 15 residues. V shed 6 bases and J shed 3 bases, with 19 bases lying between them. Germline CDR1 SGHDT, CDR2 YYEEEE. The CDR3 loop reads CASTDRARASYEQYF. The CDR3 DNA reads TGTGCCAGCACCGATCGCGCGAGGGCCAGCTACGAGCAGTACTTC.

This clone was seen only a few times. This chain uses TRBV9 with TRBJ2-7; 11 nucleotides agree with TRBD1. The CDR3 is 15 amino acids. The J segment lost 4 bases and the V segment lost 3 bases, leaving 6 bases of the junction unmatched. Germline loops: CDR1 SGDLS, CDR2 YYNGEE. CDR3 DNA sequence: TGTGCCAGCAGCGCAAAGGGGACAGGGGGTTACGAGCAGTACTTC. Its protein is CASSAKGTGGYEQYF.

This clone is a singleton in its sample. The rearrangement uses TRBV19 and TRBJ2-2; 12 nucleotides line up with TRBD2. Germline loops: CDR1 LNHDA, CDR2 SQIVND (reference sequence). The CDR3 has 14 residues. Losses at the gene ends were 8 bases for V and 3 bases for J; bases not matched to a gene: 1. The DNA for the CDR3 is TGTGCCAGTCTAGCGGGAGGGCACACCGGGGAGCTGTTTTTT. Translating gives CASLAGGHTGELFF.

The chain links TRBV4-1 to TRBJ2-4; 8 nucleotides match TRBD2. Germline CDR1 and CDR2: MGHRA and YSYEKL. The length of the CDR3 is 17 residues. The trim removed 1 base at V and 2 bases at J, leaving 7 bases unmatched. The CDR3: CASSQVFAGGTKNIQYF. CDR3 bases: TGCGCCAGCAGCCAAGTCTTCGCGGGAGGCACCAAAAACATTCAGTACTTC.

The J gene is TRBJ2-6, the V gene TRBV6-5, with 7 bases lining up with TRBD2. CDR1 MNHEY and CDR2 SVGAGI come from the germline V gene. CDR3 length: 16 amino acids. With 2 bases clipped from V and 0 bases from J, the junction kept 1 base outside the gene matches. In DNA, the CDR3 is TGTGCCAGCAGTTACGGGGGGGTCTCTGGGGCCAACGTCCTGACTTTC. Protein product: CASSYGGVSGANVLTF.